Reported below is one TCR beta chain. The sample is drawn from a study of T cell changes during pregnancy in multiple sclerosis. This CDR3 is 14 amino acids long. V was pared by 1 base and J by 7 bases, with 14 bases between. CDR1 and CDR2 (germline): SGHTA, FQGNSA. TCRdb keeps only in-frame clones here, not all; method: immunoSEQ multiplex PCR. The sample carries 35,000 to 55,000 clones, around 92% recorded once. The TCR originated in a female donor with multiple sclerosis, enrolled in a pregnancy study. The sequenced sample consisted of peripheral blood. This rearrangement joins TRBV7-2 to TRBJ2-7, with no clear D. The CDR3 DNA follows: TGTGCCAGCAGCTTAGGACCGACCGTGATTGAGCAGTACTTC. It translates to CASSLGPTVIEQYF.